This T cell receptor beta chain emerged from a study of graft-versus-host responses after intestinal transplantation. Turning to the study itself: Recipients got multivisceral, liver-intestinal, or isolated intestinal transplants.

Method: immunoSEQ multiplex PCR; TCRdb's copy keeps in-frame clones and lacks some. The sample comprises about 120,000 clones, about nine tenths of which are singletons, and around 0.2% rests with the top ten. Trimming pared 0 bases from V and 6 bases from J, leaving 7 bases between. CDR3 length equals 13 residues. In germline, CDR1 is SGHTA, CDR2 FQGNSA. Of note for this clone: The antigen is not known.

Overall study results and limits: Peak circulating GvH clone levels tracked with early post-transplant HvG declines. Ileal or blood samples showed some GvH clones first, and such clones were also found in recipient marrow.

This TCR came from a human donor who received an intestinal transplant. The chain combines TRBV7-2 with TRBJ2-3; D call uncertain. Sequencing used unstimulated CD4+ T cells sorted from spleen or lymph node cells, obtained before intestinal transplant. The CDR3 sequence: CASSLAALDTQYF. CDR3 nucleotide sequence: TGTGCCAGCAGCTTAGCGGCCCTCGATACGCAGTATTTT.